These 10 T cell receptor beta chains were all obtained from the same sample, sequenced in a study of blood T cell repertoires in COVID-19. Generated by immunoSEQ multiplex PCR, the TCRdb table keeps only in-frame clones and is missing some. The repertoire has about 190,000 clones, roughly 91% of them found once; the top ten carry about 4.5%. The sequenced material came from peripheral blood. These TCRs come from a human donor in a cohort sampled during active COVID-19.

This clone appeared once. The V call is TRBV7-9, the J call TRBJ1-2; D is possibly TRBD1 (6 bases). V gave up 0 bases and J gave up 6 bases, with 14 bases separating them. The CDR3 contains 15 residues. Germline CDR1 SEHNR, CDR2 FQNEAQ (reference sequence). The CDR3 region has the DNA TGTGCCAGCAGCTTAGCGTTCGCAGGGGAAAATGGCTACACCTTC. It encodes CASSLAFAGENGYTF.

This sequence joins TRBV20-1 and TRBJ1-5; the match to TRBD1 covers 11 bases. Germline loops: CDR1 DFQATT, CDR2 SNEGSKA (reference sequence). V trimming: 3 bases; J trimming: 6 bases; junction bases outside the gene matches: 4. The CDR3 spans 14 residues. The CDR3 DNA reads TGCAGTGCTAGTGGGACAGGGGGTATTCAGCCCCAGCATTTT. As protein: CSASGTGGIQPQHF.

This clone has only one observation. The CDR3 loop is CASSVSSNRGGDQPQHF. Written as DNA, the CDR3 is TGTGCCAGCAGCGTCAGCTCTAATCGGGGGGGAGATCAGCCCCAGCATTTT. The rearrangement joins TRBV7-2 to TRBJ1-5, with D perhaps matching TRBD1 (5 bases). The germline V gene encodes CDR1 SGHTA and CDR2 FQGNSA. This CDR3 spans 17 amino acids. V was shortened by 5 bases and J by 5 bases, with 22 bases between the two germline ends. The variable domain in full, with the rest retrieved from reference TRBV7-2 and TRBJ1-5, is GAGVSQSPSNKVTEKGKDVELRCDPISGHTALYWYRQSLGQGLEFLIYFQGNSAPDKSGLPSDRFSAERTGGSVSTLTIQRTQQEDSAVYLCASSVSSNRGGDQPQHFGDGTRLSIL.

The rearrangement uses TRBV2 and TRBJ2-1; 12 bases line up with TRBD2. The CDR3 covers 17 residues. Germline V gene data show CDR1 as SNHLY and CDR2 as FYNNEI. V was pared by 7 bases and J by 8 bases, with 15 bases of the junction left unmatched. CDR3 in DNA: TGTGCCAGCACTTCTCGGACTAGCGGGATTTTGGGCCATGAGCAGTTCTTC. Residues: CASTSRTSGILGHEQFF.

The CDR3 region is CASSLQGAYTGELFF. The CDR3 DNA sequence: TGTGCCAGCAGTTTACAGGGGGCGTACACCGGGGAGCTGTTTTTT. The V call is TRBV28, the J call TRBJ2-2, with TRBD1 matching over 8 bases. The length of the CDR3 is 15 residues. V trimming: 2 bases; J trimming: 3 bases; junction bases outside the gene matches: 2. CDR1 and CDR2 (germline): MDHEN, SYDVKM.

The chain recombines TRBV5-1 with TRBJ1-4, with a possible D match to TRBD1 (5 bases). V lost 2 bases to trimming and J lost 8 bases, with 13 bases between them. CDR3 length: 14 amino acids. Germline CDR1 SGHRS, CDR2 YFSETQ. CDR3 amino acids: CASSFGAGREKLFF. The CDR3 DNA sequence: TGCGCCAGCAGCTTTGGGGCAGGGCGGGAAAAACTGTTTTTT. The variable domain in full, with the rest retrieved from reference TRBV5-1 and TRBJ1-4, is KAGVTQTPRYLIKTRGQQVTLSCSPISGHRSVSWYQQTPGQGLQFLFEYFSETQRNKGNFPGRFSGRQFSNSRSEMNVSTLELGDSALYLCASSFGAGREKLFFGSGTQLSVL.

The V gene is TRBV28, the J gene TRBJ2-5, with D possibly matching TRBD1 (5 bases). This CDR3 region has 17 residues. Germline lookup yields CDR1 MDHEN and CDR2 SYDVKM. V was shortened by 3 bases and J by 1 base, with 18 bases between the two germline ends. CDR3 region: CASSFGKGQTSQETQYF. The CDR3 DNA is TGTGCCAGCAGTTTTGGAAAGGGGCAGACAAGCCAAGAGACCCAGTACTTC.

This clone was recorded once. The chain uses TRBV7-8 and TRBJ2-1, with 8 bases matching TRBD2. Germline V CDR1 and CDR2: SGHVS, FQNEAQ. The CDR3 extends over 14 amino acids. V lost 5 bases, J lost 5 bases, and 5 bases stayed unmatched. DNA for the CDR3: TGTGCCAGCAGCCGACTAGCGAGCCACAATGAGCAGTTCTTC. It is translated as CASSRLASHNEQFF.

V usage is TRBV7-9 and J usage is TRBJ2-2, with D possibly TRBD1 on 6 matching bases. V was shortened by 7 bases and J by 6 bases, with 15 bases between the two germline ends. Germline V CDR1 and CDR2: SEHNR, FQNEAQ (reference sequence). This CDR3 is built from 14 residues. The CDR3 DNA is TGTGCCAGCACGAATAGGGGGTCGGCCGGGGAGCTGTTTTTT. It specifies CASTNRGSAGELFF.

The rearrangement links TRBV6-5 to TRBJ1-2, with 7 bases aligning to TRBD1. CDR1 is MNHEY and CDR2 is SVGAGI in the germline V gene. The V gene end was trimmed by 4 bases and the J gene end by 4 bases; junction bases not matched to a gene: 3. The CDR3 has 13 amino acids. CDR3 nucleotide sequence: TGTGCCAGCAGTTTACAGGGGAGCTATGGCTACACCTTC. This translates into CASSLQGSYGYTF.